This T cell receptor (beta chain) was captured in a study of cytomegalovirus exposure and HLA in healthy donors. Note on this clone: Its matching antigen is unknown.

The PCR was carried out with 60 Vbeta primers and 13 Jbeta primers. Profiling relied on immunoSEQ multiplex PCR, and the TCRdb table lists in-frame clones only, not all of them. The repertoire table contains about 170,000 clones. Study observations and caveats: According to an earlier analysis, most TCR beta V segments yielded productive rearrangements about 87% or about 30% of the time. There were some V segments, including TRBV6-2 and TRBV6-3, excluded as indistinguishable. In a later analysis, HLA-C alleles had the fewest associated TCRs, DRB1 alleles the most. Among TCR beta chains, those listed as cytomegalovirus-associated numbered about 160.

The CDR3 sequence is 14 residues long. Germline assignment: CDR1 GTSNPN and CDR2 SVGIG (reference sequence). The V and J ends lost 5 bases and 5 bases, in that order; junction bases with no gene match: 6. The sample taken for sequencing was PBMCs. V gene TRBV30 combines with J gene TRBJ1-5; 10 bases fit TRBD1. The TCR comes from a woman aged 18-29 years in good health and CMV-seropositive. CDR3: CAWGQGGRYQPQHF. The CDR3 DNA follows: TGTGCCTGGGGACAGGGGGGCCGCTATCAGCCCCAGCATTTT.